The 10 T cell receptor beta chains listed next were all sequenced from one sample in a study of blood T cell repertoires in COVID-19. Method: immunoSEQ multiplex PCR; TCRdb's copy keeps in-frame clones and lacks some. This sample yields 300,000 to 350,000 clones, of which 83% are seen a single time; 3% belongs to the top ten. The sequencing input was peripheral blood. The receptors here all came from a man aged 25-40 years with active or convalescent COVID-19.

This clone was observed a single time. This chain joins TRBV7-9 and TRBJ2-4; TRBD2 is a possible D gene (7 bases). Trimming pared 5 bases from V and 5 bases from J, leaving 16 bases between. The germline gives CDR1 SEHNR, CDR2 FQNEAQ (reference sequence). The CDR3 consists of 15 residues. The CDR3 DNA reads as TGTGCCAGCAGCCCGGGGGGCGGGCGGGAAAACATTCAGTACTTC. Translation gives CASSPGGGRENIQYF.

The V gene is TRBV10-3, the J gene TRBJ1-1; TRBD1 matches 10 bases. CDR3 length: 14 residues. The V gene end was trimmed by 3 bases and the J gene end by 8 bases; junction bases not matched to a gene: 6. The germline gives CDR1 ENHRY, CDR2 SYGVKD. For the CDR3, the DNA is TGTGCCATCAGTGAAGGGGACAGGGGAGAGGAAGCTTTCTTT. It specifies CAISEGDRGEEAFF.

Here the CDR3 reads CASSLDSYGYTF. CDR3 coding DNA: TGTGCCAGCAGCTTGGACAGCTATGGCTACACCTTC. The V call is TRBV11-1, the J call TRBJ1-2; the D gene is possibly TRBD1 (6 bases). V was shortened by 3 bases and J by 4 bases, with 6 bases between the two germline ends. The CDR3 is 12 residues long. Germline assignment: CDR1 SGHAT and CDR2 FQDESV (reference sequence).

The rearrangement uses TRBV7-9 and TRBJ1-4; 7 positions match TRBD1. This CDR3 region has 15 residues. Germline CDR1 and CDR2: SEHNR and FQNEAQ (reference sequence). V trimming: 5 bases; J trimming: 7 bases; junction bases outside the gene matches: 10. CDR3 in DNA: TGTGCCAGCAGCGGACCCCAGGGGGTGCGTGAAAAACTGTTTTTT. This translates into CASSGPQGVREKLFF.

The CDR3 here is CASSGRRGRYTEAFF. The CDR3 bases are TGTGCCAGTAGTGGAAGGCGGGGTCGGTACACTGAAGCTTTCTTT. The chain joins TRBV19 to TRBJ1-1; D uncertain. This CDR3 is built from 15 residues. The V gene's germline CDR1 is LNHDA and CDR2 SQIVND (reference sequence). The V gene lost 5 bases and the J gene lost 3 bases, with 16 bases spanning the gap.

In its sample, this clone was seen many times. The CDR3 loop is CASASRGLAPSYEQYF. In DNA, the CDR3 is TGTGCCAGCGCCTCTAGGGGACTAGCGCCTTCCTACGAGCAGTACTTC. This rearrangement joins TRBV10-3 to TRBJ2-7, with TRBD2 matching 10 bases. V dropped 10 bases and J dropped 1; count of bases not matched to a gene: 13. Germline V gives CDR1 ENHRY, CDR2 SYGVKD. This CDR3 has 16 amino acids.

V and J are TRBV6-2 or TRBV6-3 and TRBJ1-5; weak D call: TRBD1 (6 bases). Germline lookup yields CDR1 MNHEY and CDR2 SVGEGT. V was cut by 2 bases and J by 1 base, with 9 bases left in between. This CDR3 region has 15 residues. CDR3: CASSYGGASNQPQHF. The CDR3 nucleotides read TGTGCCAGCAGTTACGGGGGGGCGAGCAATCAGCCCCAGCATTTT.

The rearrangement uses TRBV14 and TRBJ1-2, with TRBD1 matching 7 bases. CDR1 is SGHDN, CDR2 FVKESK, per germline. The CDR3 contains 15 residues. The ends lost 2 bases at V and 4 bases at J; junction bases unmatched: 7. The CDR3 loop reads CASSQRFGTVYGYTF. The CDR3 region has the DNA TGTGCCAGCAGCCAAAGGTTTGGGACAGTCTATGGCTACACCTTC. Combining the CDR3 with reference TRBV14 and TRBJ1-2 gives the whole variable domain EAGVTQFPSHSVIEKGQTVTLRCDPISGHDNLYWYRRVMGKEIKFLLHFVKESKQDESGMPNNRFLAERTGGTYSTLKVQPAELEDSGVYFCASSQRFGTVYGYTFGSGTRLTVV.

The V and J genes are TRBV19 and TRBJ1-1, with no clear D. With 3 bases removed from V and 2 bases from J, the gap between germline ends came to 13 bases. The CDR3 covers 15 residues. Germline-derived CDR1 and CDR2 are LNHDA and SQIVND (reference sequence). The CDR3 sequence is CASSMALRTNTEAFF. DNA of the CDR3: TGTGCCAGTAGTATGGCCTTAAGGACTAACACTGAAGCTTTCTTT.

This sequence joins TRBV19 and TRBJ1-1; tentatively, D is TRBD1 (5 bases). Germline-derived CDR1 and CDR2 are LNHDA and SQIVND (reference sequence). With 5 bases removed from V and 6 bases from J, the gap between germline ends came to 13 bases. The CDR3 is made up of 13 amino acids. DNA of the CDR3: TGTGCCAGTAGTGGGGCGGCGTTCTCTGAAGCTTTCTTT. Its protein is CASSGAAFSEAFF. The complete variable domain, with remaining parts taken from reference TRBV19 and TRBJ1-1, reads DGGITQSPKYLFRKEGQNVTLSCEQNLNHDAMYWYRQDPGQGLRLIYYSQIVNDFQKGDIAEGYSVSREKKESFPLTVTSAQKNPTAFYLCASSGAAFSEAFFGQGTRLTVV.